This T cell receptor beta chain is from a study of blood T cell repertoires in COVID-19 (dated by TCRdb to about 2020). Study-wide context: Samples from collaborators originated in the United States, Italy and Spain and spanned both the acute and convalescent phases of COVID-19. The prospective study material was composed of cDNA or gDNA derived from T cells, B-cell-depleted T cells, or PBMCs. The dataset comprised deeply sampled blood TCRbeta repertoires from subjects exposed to, actively infected with, or recovered from COVID-19. The repertoires were released in a freely available public database meant as a resource for research on the immune response to SARS-CoV-2. The samples were drawn from two sources: the first 160 participants of the ongoing ImmuneRACE study, and 1,000 to 1,500 subjects contributed by 6 global collaborators. The sample metadata nearly always contained a de-identified subject ID, COVID-19 status, age in years and sex. Where HLA class I and class II types were available, the types were taken from metadata supplied by the sample provider, not from assay-based typing.

From the cysteine up to the phenylalanine, the CDR3 has a length of 13 residues. Only CDR3 DNA is held: 39 bases, read in frame from base 1. From the germline V gene, CDR1 is MNHEY and CDR2 is SVGAGI. V loses 7 bases of germline sequence and J loses 2 bases, and the interval between the two ends is 8 bases. Collaborating institutions collected whole blood in K2EDTA tubes following their own protocols. For TCRbeta analysis, collaborator samples were shipped as frozen whole blood, as isolated PBMCs, or as DNA extracted from either sample type. General conclusions and limits of the study: Clinical and demographic metadata were provided uncurated, with the amount varying by source and participant.

As concerns this clone: Its antigen is currently not known. Per-base qualities were not stored, and no clone one base away is much larger.

The immunoSEQ Assay, a bias-controlled multiplex PCR, was used to amplify TCRbeta CDR3 regions from genomic DNA. In the original analysis: Within the assay, amplification of reference gene primers was used to estimate how many nucleated cells each sample contained. Sequence reads were collapsed and filtered to measure the absolute abundance of every unique TCRbeta CDR3 rearrangement. Productive Simpson clonality was computed per sample as the square root of Simpson's diversity index over productive rearrangements. TCRdb's version of the immuneACCESS table is confined to in-frame rearrangements and falls short of the full clone set. An unresolved V gene accounts for under half of the shortfall where checked; the remainder is of unknown origin. V and J calls and clone size are as listed in that table; D and trimming were resolved from the DNA. The sample records approximately 31,000 clones, about 90% of which are singletons. The top ten hold 9.9% of the sample.

This chain is built from TRBV6-5 and TRBJ2-2; the D segment could be TRBD2, given 5 matching bases. The material sequenced was peripheral blood. The TCR sequence derives from a human donor with active COVID-19. The donor label of this sample is uncertain. The CDR3 reads as follows: CASKDSNTGELFF. The nucleotide sequence reads TGTGCCAGCAAGGACTCTAACACCGGGGAGCTGTTTTTT.